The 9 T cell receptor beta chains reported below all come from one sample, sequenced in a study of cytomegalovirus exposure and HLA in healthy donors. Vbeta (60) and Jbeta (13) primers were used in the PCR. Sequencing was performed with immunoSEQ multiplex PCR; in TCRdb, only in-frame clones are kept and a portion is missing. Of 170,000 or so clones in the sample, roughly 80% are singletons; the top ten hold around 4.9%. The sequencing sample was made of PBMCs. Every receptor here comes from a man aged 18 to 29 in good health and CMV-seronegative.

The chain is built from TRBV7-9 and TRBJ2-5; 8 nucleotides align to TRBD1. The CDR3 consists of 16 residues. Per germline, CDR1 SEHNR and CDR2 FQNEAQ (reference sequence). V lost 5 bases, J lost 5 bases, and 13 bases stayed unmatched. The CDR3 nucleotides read TGTGCCAGCAGCGTAAGTCCCGGGACAGGTCTGGAGACCCAGTACTTC. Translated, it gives CASSVSPGTGLETQYF.

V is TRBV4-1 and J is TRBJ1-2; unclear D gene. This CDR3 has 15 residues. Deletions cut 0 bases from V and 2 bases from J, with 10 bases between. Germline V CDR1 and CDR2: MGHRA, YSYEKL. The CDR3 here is CASSQDGLANYGYTF. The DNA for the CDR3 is TGCGCCAGCAGCCAAGATGGACTCGCGAACTATGGCTACACCTTC.

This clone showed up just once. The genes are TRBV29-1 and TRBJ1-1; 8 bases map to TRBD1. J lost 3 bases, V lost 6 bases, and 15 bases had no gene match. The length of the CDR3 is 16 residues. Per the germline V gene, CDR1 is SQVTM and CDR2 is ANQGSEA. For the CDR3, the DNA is TGCAGCGTGTCGATAATCAGGGGGCGGTCGGACACTGAAGCTTTCTTT. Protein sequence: CSVSIIRGRSDTEAFF.

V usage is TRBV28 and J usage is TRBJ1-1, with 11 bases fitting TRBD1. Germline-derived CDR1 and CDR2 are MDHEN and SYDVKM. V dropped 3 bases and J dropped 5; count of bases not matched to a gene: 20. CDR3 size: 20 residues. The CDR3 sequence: CASSFTERRTGGGVRTEAFF. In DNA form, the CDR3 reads TGTGCCAGCAGTTTCACGGAGAGACGGACAGGGGGCGGGGTGAGGACTGAAGCTTTCTTT.

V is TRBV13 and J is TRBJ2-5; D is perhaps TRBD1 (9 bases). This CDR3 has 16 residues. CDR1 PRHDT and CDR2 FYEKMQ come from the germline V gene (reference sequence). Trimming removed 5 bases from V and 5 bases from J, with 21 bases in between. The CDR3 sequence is CASSQNRGRGGETQYF. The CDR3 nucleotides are TGTGCCAGCAGCCAGAACAGGGGGCGCGGGGGGGAGACCCAGTACTTC.

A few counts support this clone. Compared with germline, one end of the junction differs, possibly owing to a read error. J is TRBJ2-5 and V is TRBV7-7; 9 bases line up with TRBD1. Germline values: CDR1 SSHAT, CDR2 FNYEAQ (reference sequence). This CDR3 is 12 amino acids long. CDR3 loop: CASRGQGETQYF. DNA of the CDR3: TGTGCTAGCAGAGGACAGGGGGAGACCCAGTACTTC.

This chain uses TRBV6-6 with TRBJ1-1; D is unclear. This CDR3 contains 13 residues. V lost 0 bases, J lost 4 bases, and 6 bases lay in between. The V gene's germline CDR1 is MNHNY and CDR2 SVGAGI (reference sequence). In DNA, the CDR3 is TGTGCCAGCAGTTACTCGCCCGGCACTGAAGCTTTCTTT. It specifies CASSYSPGTEAFF.

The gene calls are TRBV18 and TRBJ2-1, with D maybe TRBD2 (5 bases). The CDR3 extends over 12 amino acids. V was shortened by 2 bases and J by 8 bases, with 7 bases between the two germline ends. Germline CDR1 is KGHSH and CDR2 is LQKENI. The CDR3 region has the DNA TGTGCCAGCTCACCAACCGGGGATGAGCAGTTCTTC. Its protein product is CASSPTGDEQFF.

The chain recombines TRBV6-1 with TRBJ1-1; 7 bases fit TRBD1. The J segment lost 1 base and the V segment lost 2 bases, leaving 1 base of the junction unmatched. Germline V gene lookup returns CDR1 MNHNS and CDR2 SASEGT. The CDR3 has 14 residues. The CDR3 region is CASSEHRGNTEAFF. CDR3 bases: TGTGCCAGCAGTGAACACAGGGGGAACACTGAAGCTTTCTTT.